The subject of this entry is one TCR beta chain. Its antigen is currently unknown. This sample is part of a study of cytomegalovirus exposure and HLA in healthy donors. Whole-study results and caveats: The classifier was said to identify cytomegalovirus status with high specificity and sensitivity. Researchers reportedly found TCR beta sequences accurately predicted most subjects' HLA-A and HLA-B alleles.

It was with 60 Vbeta and 13 Jbeta primers that the PCR ran. Source study methods: A follow-up analysis tallied around 80 million unique TCR beta chains, roughly 11 million shared. Some clones are missing from TCRdb's copy, which holds only in-frame ones; the method was immunoSEQ multiplex PCR. The V and J calls and clone size come from that table; D and trimming were worked out from the DNA. The sample has roughly 120,000 clones; the top ten hold about 2.7%. This CDR3 comprises 16 residues. Germline assignment: CDR1 SGDLS and CDR2 YYNGEE. Trimming pared 3 bases from V and 1 base from J, leaving 14 bases between.

V and J are TRBV9 and TRBJ1-3; the D is unclear. The source material was PBMCs. This TCR came from a young man in good health and CMV-seronegative. DNA of the CDR3: TGTGCCAGCAGCGCCCTCGTACCCGGTTCTGGAAACACCATATATTTT. Protein sequence: CASSALVPGSGNTIYF. Filled out from reference TRBV9 and TRBJ1-3, the complete variable domain reads DSGVTQTPKHLITATGQRVTLRCSPRSGDLSVYWYQQSLDQGLQFLIQYYNGEERAKGNILERFSAQQFPDLHSELNLSSLELGDSALYFCASSALVPGSGNTIYFGEGSWLTVV.